The clone carrying this TCR beta chain was found a few times. Genes and germline come from the mouse. The read terminates 4 residues ahead of where the CDR3 ends, so the germline J gene completes it. RNA was extracted and reverse transcribed into cDNA as the sequencing template. The assay was immunoSEQ multiplex PCR, and TCRdb's table has in-frame clones only and misses some. There are roughly 260,000 clones in the sample, none observed a single time. This sample is part of a study of CD8+ T cells in alopecia areata. On the study more broadly: Grafted skin came from C3H/HeJ donors with spontaneous alopecia (about 6-13 months old) and was placed on approximately 7-11-week-old female C3H/HeJ mice.

V lost 1 base to trimming and J lost 0 bases, with 10 bases between them. Germline CDR1 reads NSHNY; CDR2 reads SYGAGN. CDR3 size: 15 residues. Sorting of pooled cutaneous lymph node cells was based on CD4, CD8alpha, NKG2D, NKG2ACE and other markers. The clonotype originates from a C3H/HeJ mouse with alopecia areata. Mice of this strain are of MHC haplotype H2-k. Material for sequencing was CD4+ T cells sorted from a lymph node. V gene TRBV13-1 combines with J gene TRBJ1-1, with a possible D match to TRBD1 (5 bases). The DNA read from the CDR3 is TGTGCCAGCAGTGATCTCAGGGTTGCAAACACA. Translated: CASSDLRVANT. The full CDR3 protein is CASSDLRVANTEVFF.